This passage covers 8 T cell receptor beta chains from one sample sequenced in a study of spatial heterogeneity in lung cancer. TCRdb independently ran MiXCR on the 5' RACE reads; one entry per CDR3 protein. The data show about 8,600 distinct CDR3 sequences, 4% to 5% seen once. The time point is: sample taken at primary tumor resection. Whole RNA, which was extracted from tumor, nontumor lung tissue or frozen PBMC, was sequenced without any cell sorting. The specimen comprised PBMCs, sampled at surgery. All receptors derive from a male donor with early-stage non-small cell lung cancer.

This clonotype was seen repeatedly, ten times or more. This beta chain slipped into a library made for alpha chains as a stray read, so its size is not meaningful. The chain couples TRBV28 to TRBJ2-5; 8 bases fit TRBD1. J gave up 3 bases and V 5 bases, and 2 bases lay outside the gene matches. Germline CDR1 and CDR2: MDHEN and SYDVKM. CDR3 length: 13 amino acids. The CDR3 DNA reads TGTGCCAGCAGTCAGGGACAGGAAGAGACCCAGTACTTC. Translated: CASSQGQEETQYF.

Within the sample, this clonotype is medium-sized. This beta chain slipped into a library made for alpha chains as a stray read, so its size is not meaningful. The gene calls are TRBV28 and TRBJ1-5, with D hard to call. V lost 3 bases and J 4 bases, leaving 22 bases between the germline ends. The germline CDR1 and CDR2 sequences are MDHEN and SYDVKM. This CDR3 has 18 amino acids. The CDR3 DNA follows: TGTGCCAGCAGTTTCCGGCCCGGGTTCCGCGATGGGAATCAGCCCCAGCATTTT. It specifies CASSFRPGFRDGNQPQHF.

Points on this clonotype: This beta chain was picked up by a library intended for alpha chains and is off target, so its count carries little meaning. The genes are TRBV18 and TRBJ2-3; tentatively, D is TRBD2 (6 bases). The CDR3 loop spans 14 amino acids. Trimming shortened V by 3 bases and J by 2 bases, and 9 bases separated the two germline ends. Germline CDR1 and CDR2: KGHSH and LQKENI. The CDR3 here is CASSPTSPTDTQYF. CDR3 DNA: TGTGCCAGCTCACCGACTAGTCCCACAGATACGCAGTATTTT.

This clonotype is categorized as medium-sized (0.01 to 0.1%). Because this beta chain is a stray read in a library intended to capture alpha chains, its abundance should not be given much weight. The rearrangement joins TRBV15 to TRBJ2-7; D gene unclear. The length of the CDR3 is 14 residues. Trimming pared 3 bases from V and 0 bases from J, leaving 9 bases between. CDR1 and CDR2 (germline): LNHNV, YYDKDF (reference sequence). CDR3 DNA sequence: TGTGCCACCAGCAGGTCTGGCAGCTCCTACGAGCAGTACGTC. Amino acid sequence: CATSRSGSSYEQYV.

This clonotype appeared many times. A library made for alpha chains picked up this beta chain off target, so its size means little. The chain is built from TRBV20-1 and TRBJ2-5; maybe TRBD2 (7 bases). Trimming cost V 6 bases and J 6 bases, with 20 bases left between them. CDR1 and CDR2 from the germline V gene are DFQATT and SNEGSKA (reference sequence). CDR3 length equals 14 residues. The CDR3 bases are TGCAGTGCATCAACCGGGGCCGGGGGGCAGACCCAGTACTTC. Residues: CSASTGAGGQTQYF.

A note on this clonotype: This beta chain is an off-target read within a library intended for alpha chains, so its frequency means little. This sequence joins TRBV12-3 or TRBV12-4 and TRBJ2-3; 10 bases line up with TRBD2. The CDR3 contains 16 residues. V dropped 4 bases and J dropped 2; count of bases not matched to a gene: 6. The CDR3 protein is CASSSPSGGDTDTQYF. CDR3 in DNA: TGTGCCAGCAGTTCACCTAGCGGGGGAGACACAGATACGCAGTATTTT.

Ten or more counts support this clonotype. This beta chain slipped into a library made for alpha chains as a stray read, so its size is not meaningful. This rearrangement joins TRBV5-1 to TRBJ1-2; TRBD1 is a possible D gene (5 bases). CDR1 is SGHRS, CDR2 YFSETQ, per germline. This CDR3 spans 14 amino acids. V gave up 4 bases and J gave up 3 bases, with 13 bases separating them. Here the CDR3 DNA reads TGCGCCAGCAGCCCGGGACCTTATGACTATGGCTACACCTTC. It yields the protein CASSPGPYDYGYTF.

This clonotype was picked up many times. Since the library was made to target alpha chains, this beta chain is a stray read and its abundance is not meaningful. The genes are TRBV6-5 and TRBJ1-1; maybe TRBD1 (5 bases). The CDR3 has 15 amino acids. CDR1 is MNHEY and CDR2 is SVGAGI in the germline V gene. V shed 8 bases and J shed 1 base, with 17 bases lying between them. CDR3 DNA: TGTGCCAGCCGCCCCCCCACAGGCAAGAACACTGAAGCTTTCTTT. It yields the protein CASRPPTGKNTEAFF.